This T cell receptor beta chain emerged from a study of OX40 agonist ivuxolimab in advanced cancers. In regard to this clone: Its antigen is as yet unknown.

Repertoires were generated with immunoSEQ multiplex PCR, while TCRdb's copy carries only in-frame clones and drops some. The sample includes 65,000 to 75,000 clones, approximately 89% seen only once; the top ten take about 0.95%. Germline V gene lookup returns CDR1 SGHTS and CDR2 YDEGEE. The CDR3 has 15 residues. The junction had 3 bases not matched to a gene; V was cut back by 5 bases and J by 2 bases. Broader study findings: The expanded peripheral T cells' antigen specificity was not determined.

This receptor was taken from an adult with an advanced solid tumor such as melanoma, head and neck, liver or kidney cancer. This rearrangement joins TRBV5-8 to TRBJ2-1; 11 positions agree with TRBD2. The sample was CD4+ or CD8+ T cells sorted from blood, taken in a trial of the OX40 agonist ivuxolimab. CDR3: CASRVLAGAYNEQFF. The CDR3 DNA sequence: TGTGCCAGCAGAGTACTAGCGGGGGCCTACAATGAGCAGTTCTTC. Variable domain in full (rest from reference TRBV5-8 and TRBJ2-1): EAGVTQSPTHLIKTRGQQATLRCSPISGHTSVYWYQQALGLGLQFLLWYDEGEERNRGNFPPRFSGRQFPNYSSELNVNALELEDSALYLCASRVLAGAYNEQFFGPGTRLTVL.